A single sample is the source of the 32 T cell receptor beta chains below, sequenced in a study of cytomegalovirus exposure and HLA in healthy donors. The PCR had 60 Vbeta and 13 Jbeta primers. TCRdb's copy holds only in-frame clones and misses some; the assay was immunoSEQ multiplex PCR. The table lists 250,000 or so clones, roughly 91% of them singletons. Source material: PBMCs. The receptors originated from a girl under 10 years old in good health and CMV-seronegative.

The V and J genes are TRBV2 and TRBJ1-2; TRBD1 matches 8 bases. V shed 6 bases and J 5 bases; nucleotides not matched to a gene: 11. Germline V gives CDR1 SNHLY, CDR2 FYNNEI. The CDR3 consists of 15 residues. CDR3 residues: CASRRAGGLEYGYTF. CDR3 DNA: TGTGCCAGCAGAAGGGCAGGGGGCTTGGAATATGGCTACACCTTC.

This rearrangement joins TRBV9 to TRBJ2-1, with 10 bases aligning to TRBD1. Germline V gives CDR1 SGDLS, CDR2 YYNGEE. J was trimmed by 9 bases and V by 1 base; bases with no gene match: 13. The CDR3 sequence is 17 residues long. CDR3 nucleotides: TGTGCCAGCAGCGTACAGAAGACAGGGGGCGTTTTTGGTGAGCAGTTCTTC. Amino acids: CASSVQKTGGVFGEQFF. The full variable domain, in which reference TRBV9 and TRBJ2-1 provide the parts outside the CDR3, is DSGVTQTPKHLITATGQRVTLRCSPRSGDLSVYWYQQSLDQGLQFLIQYYNGEERAKGNILERFSAQQFPDLHSELNLSSLELGDSALYFCASSVQKTGGVFGEQFFGPGTRLTVL.

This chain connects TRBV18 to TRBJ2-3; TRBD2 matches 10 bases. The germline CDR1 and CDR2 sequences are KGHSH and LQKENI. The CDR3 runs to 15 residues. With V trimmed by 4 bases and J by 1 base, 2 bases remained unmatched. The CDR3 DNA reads TGTGCCAGCTCACGAACTAGCGGGGGCACAGATACGCAGTATTTT. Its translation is CASSRTSGGTDTQYF.

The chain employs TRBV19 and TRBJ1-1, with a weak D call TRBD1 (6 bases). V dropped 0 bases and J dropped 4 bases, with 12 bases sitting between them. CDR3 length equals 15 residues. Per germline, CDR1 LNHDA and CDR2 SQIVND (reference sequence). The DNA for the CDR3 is TGTGCCAGTAGTATAGATCATAACAGGGCCACTGAAGCTTTCTTT. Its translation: CASSIDHNRATEAFF.

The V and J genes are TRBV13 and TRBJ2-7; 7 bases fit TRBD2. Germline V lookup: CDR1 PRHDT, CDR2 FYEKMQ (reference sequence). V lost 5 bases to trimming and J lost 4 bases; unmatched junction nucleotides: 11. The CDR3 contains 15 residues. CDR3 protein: CASSLGPDGGYEQYF. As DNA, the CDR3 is TGTGCCAGCAGCCTCGGTCCCGACGGGGGGTACGAGCAGTACTTC. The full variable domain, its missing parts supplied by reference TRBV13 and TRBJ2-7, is AAGVIQSPRHLIKEKRETATLKCYPIPRHDTVYWYQQGPGQDPQFLISFYEKMQSDKGSIPDRFSAQQFSDYHSELNMSSLELGDSALYFCASSLGPDGGYEQYFGPGTRLTVT.

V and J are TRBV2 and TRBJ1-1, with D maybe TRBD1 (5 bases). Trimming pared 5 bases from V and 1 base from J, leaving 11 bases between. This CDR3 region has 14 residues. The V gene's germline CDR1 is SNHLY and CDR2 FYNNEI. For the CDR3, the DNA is TGTGCCAGCAGTCCGATGGGGGGGAACACTGAAGCTTTCTTT. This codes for CASSPMGGNTEAFF.

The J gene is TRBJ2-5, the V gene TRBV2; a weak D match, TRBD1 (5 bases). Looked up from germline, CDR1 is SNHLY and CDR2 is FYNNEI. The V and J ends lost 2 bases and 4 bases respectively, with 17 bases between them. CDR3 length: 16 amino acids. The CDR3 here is CASSERQYRVSETQYF. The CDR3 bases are TGTGCCAGCAGTGAACGACAGTATCGCGTTTCAGAGACCCAGTACTTC.

This CDR3 reads CASSPRNTEAFF. The CDR3 nucleotides read TGTGCCAGCAGCCCGCGGAACACTGAAGCTTTCTTT. This sequence joins TRBV5-5 and TRBJ1-1; D gene unclear. The CDR3 loop spans 12 amino acids. The germline gives CDR1 SGHKS, CDR2 YYEKEE (reference sequence). V was cut by 4 bases and J by 1 base, with 5 bases left in between.

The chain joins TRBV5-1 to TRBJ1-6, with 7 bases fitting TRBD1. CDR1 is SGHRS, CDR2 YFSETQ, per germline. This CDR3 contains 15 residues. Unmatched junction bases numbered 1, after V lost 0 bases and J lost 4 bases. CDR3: CASSLEGAYNSPLHF. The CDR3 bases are TGCGCCAGCAGCTTGGAGGGGGCTTATAATTCACCCCTCCACTTT.

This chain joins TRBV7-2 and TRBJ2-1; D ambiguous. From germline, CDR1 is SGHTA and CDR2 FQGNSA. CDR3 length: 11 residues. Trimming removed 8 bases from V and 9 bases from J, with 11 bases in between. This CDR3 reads CASFYLGEQFF. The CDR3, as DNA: TGTGCCAGCTTCTATCTTGGTGAGCAGTTCTTC.

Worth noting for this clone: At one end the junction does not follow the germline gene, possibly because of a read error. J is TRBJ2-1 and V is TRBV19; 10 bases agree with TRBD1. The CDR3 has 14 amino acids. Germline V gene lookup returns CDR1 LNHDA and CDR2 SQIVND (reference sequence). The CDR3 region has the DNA TGTGCCAGTAGGATAGGACAGGGGGTAAATGAGCAGTTCTTC. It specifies CASRIGQGVNEQFF.

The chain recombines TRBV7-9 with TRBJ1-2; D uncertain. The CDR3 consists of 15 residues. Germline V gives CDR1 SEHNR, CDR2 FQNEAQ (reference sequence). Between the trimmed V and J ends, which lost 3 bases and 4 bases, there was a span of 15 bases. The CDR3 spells CASSFSTGEGYGYTF. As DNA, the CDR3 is TGTGCCAGCAGCTTCTCGACCGGAGAGGGCTATGGCTACACCTTC.

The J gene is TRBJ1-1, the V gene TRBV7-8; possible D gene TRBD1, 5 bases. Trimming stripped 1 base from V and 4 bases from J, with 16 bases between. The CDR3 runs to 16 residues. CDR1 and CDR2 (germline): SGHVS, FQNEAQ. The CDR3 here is CASSLDPTGGGTEAFF. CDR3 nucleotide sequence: TGTGCCAGCAGCTTAGACCCGACCGGGGGGGGCACTGAAGCTTTCTTT.

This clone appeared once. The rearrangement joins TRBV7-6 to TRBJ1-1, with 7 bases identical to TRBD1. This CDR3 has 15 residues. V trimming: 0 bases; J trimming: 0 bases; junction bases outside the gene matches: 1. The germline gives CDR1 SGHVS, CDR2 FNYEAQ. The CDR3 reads CASSLATGLNTEAFF. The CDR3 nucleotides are TGTGCCAGCAGCTTAGCGACAGGGTTGAACACTGAAGCTTTCTTT.

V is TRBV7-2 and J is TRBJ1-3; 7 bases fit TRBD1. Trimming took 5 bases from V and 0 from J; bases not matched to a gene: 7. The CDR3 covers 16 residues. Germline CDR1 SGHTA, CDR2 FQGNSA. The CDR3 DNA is TGTGCCAGCAGCCCTAACAGGGGTGGCTCTGGAAACACCATATATTTT. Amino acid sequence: CASSPNRGGSGNTIYF. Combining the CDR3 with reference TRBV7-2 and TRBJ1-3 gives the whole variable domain GAGVSQSPSNKVTEKGKDVELRCDPISGHTALYWYRQSLGQGLEFLIYFQGNSAPDKSGLPSDRFSAERTGGSVSTLTIQRTQQEDSAVYLCASSPNRGGSGNTIYFGEGSWLTVV.

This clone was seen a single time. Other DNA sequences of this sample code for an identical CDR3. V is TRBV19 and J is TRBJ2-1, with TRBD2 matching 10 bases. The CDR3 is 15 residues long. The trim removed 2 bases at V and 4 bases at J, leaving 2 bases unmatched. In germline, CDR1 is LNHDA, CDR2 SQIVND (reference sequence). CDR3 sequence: CASSISLAGYNEQFF. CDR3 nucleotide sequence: TGTGCCAGTAGTATATCACTAGCGGGGTACAATGAGCAGTTCTTC.

The CDR3 protein is CASKSRHLAGVGYYEQFF. The CDR3 coding sequence is TGTGCCAGTAAGAGTCGGCACCTAGCGGGAGTGGGTTATTATGAGCAGTTCTTC. The rearrangement joins TRBV19 to TRBJ2-1; 10 bases are a match to TRBD2. The J segment lost 8 bases and the V segment lost 7 bases, leaving 20 bases of the junction unmatched. Germline V CDR1 and CDR2: LNHDA, SQIVND (reference sequence). This CDR3 is built from 18 residues.

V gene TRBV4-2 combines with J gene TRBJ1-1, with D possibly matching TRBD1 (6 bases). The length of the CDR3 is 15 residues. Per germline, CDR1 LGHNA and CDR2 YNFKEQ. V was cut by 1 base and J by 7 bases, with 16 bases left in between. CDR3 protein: CASSQGETGGFEAFF. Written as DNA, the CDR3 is TGTGCCAGCAGCCAAGGAGAGACAGGCGGATTTGAAGCTTTCTTT.

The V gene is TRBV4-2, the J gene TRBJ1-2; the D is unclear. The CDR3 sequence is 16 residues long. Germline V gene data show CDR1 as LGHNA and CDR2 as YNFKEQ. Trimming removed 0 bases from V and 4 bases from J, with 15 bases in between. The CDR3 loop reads CASSQDSHSQSYGYTF. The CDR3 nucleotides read TGTGCCAGCAGCCAAGATAGCCACTCCCAGAGCTATGGCTACACCTTC.

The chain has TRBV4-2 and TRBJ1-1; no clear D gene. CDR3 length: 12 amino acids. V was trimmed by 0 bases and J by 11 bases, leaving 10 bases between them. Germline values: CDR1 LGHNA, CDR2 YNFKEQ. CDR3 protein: CASSQDAAEAFF. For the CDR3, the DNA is TGTGCCAGCAGCCAAGATGCGGCGGAGGCTTTCTTT.

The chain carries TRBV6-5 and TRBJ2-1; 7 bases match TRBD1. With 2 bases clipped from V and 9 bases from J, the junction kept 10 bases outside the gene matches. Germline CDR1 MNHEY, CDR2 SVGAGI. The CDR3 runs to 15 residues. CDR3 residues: CASSYGLRGGGEQFF. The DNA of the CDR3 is TGTGCCAGCAGTTACGGGTTACGAGGGGGCGGTGAGCAGTTCTTC.

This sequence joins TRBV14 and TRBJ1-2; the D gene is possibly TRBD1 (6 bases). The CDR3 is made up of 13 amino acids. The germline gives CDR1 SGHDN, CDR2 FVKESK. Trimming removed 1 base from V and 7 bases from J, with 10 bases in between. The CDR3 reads CASSQGGGPGYTF. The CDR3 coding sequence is TGTGCCAGCAGCCAAGGGGGGGGGCCTGGCTACACCTTC.

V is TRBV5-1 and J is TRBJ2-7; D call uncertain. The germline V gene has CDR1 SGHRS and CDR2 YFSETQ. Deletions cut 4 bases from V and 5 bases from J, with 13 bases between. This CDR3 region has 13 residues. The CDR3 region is CASSQVSYDEQYF. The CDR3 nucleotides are TGCGCCAGCAGCCAAGTCTCCTACGACGAGCAGTACTTC.

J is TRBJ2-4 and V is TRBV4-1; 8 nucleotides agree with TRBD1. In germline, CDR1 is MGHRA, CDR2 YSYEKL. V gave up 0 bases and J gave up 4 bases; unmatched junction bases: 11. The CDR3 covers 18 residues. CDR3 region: CASSQDKGQGPLKNIQYF. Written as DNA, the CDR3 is TGCGCCAGCAGCCAAGATAAAGGACAGGGCCCACTTAAAAACATTCAGTACTTC.

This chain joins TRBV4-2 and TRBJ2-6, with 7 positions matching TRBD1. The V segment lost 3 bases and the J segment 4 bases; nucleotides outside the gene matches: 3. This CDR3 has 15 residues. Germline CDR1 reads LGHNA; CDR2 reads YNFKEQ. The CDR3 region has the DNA TGTGCCAGCAGCCAGACAGGGTCAGGGGCCAACGTCCTGACTTTC. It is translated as CASSQTGSGANVLTF.

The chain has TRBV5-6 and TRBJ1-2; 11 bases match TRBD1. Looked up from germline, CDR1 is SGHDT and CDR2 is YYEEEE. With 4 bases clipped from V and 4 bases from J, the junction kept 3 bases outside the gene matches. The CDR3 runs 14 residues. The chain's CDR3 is CASSDGTGGYGYTF. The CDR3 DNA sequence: TGTGCCAGCAGCGACGGGACAGGGGGCTATGGCTACACCTTC.

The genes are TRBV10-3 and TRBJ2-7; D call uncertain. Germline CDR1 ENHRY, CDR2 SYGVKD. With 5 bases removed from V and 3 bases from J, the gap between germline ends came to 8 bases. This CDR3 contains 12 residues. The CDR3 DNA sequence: TGTGCCATCAGTCCTTCTAGCTACGAGCAGTACTTC. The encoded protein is CAISPSSYEQYF.

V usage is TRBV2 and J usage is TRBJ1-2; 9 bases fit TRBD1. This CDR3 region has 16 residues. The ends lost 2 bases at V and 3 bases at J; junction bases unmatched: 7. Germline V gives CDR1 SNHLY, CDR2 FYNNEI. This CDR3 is CASSERGQGGHYGYTF. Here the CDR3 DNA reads TGTGCCAGCAGTGAAAGGGGACAGGGAGGACACTATGGCTACACCTTC.

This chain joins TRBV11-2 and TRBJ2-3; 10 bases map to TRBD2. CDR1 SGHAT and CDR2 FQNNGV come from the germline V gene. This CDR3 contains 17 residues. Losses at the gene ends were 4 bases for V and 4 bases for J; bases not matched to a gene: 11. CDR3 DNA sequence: TGTGCCAGCAGCTCAAAGCGGGAGGGCGGACCCGCAGATACGCAGTATTTT. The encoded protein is CASSSKREGGPADTQYF.

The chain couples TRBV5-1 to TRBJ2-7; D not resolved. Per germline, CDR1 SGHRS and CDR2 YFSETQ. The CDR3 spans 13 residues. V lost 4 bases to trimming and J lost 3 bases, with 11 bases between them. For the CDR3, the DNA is TGCGCCAGCAGCCTCTATACCTTCTACGAGCAGTACTTC. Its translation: CASSLYTFYEQYF.

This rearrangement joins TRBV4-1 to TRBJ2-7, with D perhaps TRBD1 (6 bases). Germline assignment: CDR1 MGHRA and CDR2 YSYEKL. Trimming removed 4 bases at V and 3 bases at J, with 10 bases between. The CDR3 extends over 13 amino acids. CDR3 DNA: TGCGCCAGCAGCCGGTGGACAGACTACGAGCAGTACTTC. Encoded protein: CASSRWTDYEQYF.

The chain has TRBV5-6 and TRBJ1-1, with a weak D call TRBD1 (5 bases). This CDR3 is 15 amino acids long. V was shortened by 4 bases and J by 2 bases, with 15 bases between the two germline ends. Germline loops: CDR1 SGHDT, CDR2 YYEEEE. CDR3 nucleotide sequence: TGTGCCAGCAGCCACGTCGACAGAGTCAACACTGAAGCTTTCTTT. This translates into CASSHVDRVNTEAFF.